The clone carrying this T cell receptor beta chain was counted only a few times. TCRdb redid the calling of the 5' RACE reads with MiXCR, one entry per CDR3 protein. The sample records roughly 170,000 distinct CDR3 sequences, roughly 20% being singletons. This specimen comes from a study of T-cell memory formation after mild COVID-19. The CDR3 sequence is 15 residues long. Germline V CDR1 and CDR2: SQVTM, ANQGSEA. Losses at the gene ends were 8 bases for V and 4 bases for J; bases not matched to a gene: 15. The source is a man aged 18 to 29 who had mild COVID-19 (a few samples of this study predate the infection). Cell type and time point are not known. This chain uses TRBV29-1 with TRBJ1-1; the match to TRBD1 covers 8 bases. The source material was PBMCs or a T cell subset sorted from them (not recorded which). The CDR3: CSTQDREWEGTEAFF. The CDR3 DNA reads TGCAGCACCCAGGACAGGGAGTGGGAGGGCACTGAAGCTTTCTTT.